A single sample is the source of the 3 T cell receptor beta chains below, sequenced in a study of T cell clonotyping in hematopoietic cell transplantation. TCRdb's copy holds only in-frame clones and misses some; the assay was immunoSEQ multiplex PCR. The data contain 20,000 to 30,000 clones, roughly 82% of them singletons. Regarding time point: recipient sample about 28 days before transplant, after cytoreduction. The sequences come from peripheral blood mononuclear cells, collected before stem cell transplant. The receptor source for this set is a woman aged 55 to 70 with acute myeloid leukemia. Some clones in this sample may be carry-over from other donors' samples.

This clone ranks as medium-sized. CDR3 nucleotides: TGTGCCAGCACTCACCTCGACGAAAAACTGTTTTTT. Amino acids: CASTHLDEKLFF. The J gene is TRBJ1-4, the V gene TRBV2, with D hard to call. The CDR3 length is 12 residues. The V end was cut by 7 bases, the J end by 8 bases, with 11 bases between. Germline lookup yields CDR1 SNHLY and CDR2 FYNNEI.

The genes are TRBV27 and TRBJ1-2; D is ambiguous. V lost 2 bases, J lost 7 bases, and 14 bases lay in between. The length of the CDR3 is 14 residues. CDR1 is MNHEY and CDR2 is SMNVEV in the germline V gene (reference sequence). The CDR3 DNA reads as TGTGCCAGCAGTTTAGCCAGGACCGGCGGTGGCTACACCTTC. It encodes CASSLARTGGGYTF.

The gene calls are TRBV19 and TRBJ1-3; perhaps TRBD1 as D (5 bases). Germline loops: CDR1 LNHDA, CDR2 SQIVND (reference sequence). The CDR3 loop spans 16 amino acids. Trimming took off 6 bases at V and 0 bases at J, with 15 bases between the two ends. In DNA form, the CDR3 reads TGTGCCAGTAGGCAATCAGGGACTCGCTCTGGAAACACCATATATTTT. Translated: CASRQSGTRSGNTIYF.